This record looks at one T cell receptor beta chain sequence and its context. Its antigen remains unidentified. These data are taken from a study of a mutant IDH1 vaccine in newly diagnosed glioma. Study context: Patients arrived already treated with radiotherapy, temozolomide, or both, most having had both. Findings and limits, study-wide: Evidence of vaccine-induced immune responses was documented in 85% to 95% of patients.

This CDR3 has 15 amino acids. Germline V gives CDR1 SGHNT, CDR2 YYREEE (reference sequence). V shed 0 bases and J 3 bases; nucleotides not matched to a gene: 4. Measured with immunoSEQ multiplex PCR; TCRdb has only the in-frame clones, and not every one. The repertoire holds 70,000 to 90,000 clones, about 91% seen once, with under 0.7% in the top ten. Time point denoted: week 5, during vaccination. In every dose of vaccine, 300 ug of mutant IDH1 20-mer peptide was given alongside topical imiquimod. The donors had new WHO grade 3 or 4 astrocytomas; these were IDH1-mutant and ATRX-lost. This clonotype originated in a woman aged 45-65 years with glioma. This chain links TRBV5-4 with TRBJ2-7; 9 bases are shared with TRBD2. Source: PBMCs, taken from a glioma patient whose treatment included an IDH1 peptide vaccine. The CDR3 region has the DNA TGTGCCAGCAGCTTGGATAGCGGGGGACGCTACGAGCAGTACTTC. As protein: CASSLDSGGRYEQYF.